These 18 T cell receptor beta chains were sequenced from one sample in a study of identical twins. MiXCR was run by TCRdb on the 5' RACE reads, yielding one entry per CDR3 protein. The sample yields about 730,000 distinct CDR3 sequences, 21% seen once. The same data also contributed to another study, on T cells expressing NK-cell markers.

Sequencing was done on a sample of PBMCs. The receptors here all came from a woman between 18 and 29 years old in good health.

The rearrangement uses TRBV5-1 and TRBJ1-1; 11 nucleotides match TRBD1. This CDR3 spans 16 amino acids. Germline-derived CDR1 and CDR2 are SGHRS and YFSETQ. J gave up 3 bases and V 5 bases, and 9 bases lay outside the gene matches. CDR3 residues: CASRMDRGRMDTEAFF. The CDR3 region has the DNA TGCGCCAGCAGGATGGACAGGGGGCGTATGGACACTGAAGCTTTCTTT.

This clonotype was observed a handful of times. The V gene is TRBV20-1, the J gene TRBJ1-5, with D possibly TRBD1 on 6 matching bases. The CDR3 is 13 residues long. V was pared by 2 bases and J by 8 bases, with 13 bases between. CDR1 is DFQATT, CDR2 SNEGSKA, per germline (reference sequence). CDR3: CSARRQGIEPQHF. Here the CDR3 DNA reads TGCAGTGCTAGACGCCAGGGGATCGAGCCCCAGCATTTT.

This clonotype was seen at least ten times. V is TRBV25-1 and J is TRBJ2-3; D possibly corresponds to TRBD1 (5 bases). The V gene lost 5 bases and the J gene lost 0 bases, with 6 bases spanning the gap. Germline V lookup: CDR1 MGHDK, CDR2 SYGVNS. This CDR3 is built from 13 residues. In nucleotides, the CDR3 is TGTGCCAGCAGTCGACAGAGCACAGATACGCAGTATTTT. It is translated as CASSRQSTDTQYF.

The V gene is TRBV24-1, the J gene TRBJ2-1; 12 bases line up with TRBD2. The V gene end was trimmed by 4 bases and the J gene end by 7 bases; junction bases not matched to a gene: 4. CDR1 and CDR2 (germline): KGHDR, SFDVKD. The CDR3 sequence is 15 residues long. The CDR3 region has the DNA TGTGCCACCAGTGACGGACTAGCGGGATTGAATGAGCAGTTCTTC. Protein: CATSDGLAGLNEQFF.

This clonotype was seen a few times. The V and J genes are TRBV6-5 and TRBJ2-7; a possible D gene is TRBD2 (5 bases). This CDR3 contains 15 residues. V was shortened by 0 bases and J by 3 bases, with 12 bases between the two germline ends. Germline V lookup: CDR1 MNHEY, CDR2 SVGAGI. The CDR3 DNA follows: TGTGCCAGCAGTTACTCGTTGCGGGCGGGCTACGAGCAGTACTTC. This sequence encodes CASSYSLRAGYEQYF.

This CDR3 reads CASSFGSINEQFF. The CDR3, as DNA: TGTGCCAGCAGTTTTGGGTCCATCAATGAGCAGTTCTTC. The chain uses TRBV12-3 or TRBV12-4 and TRBJ2-1; the D is unclear. This CDR3 has 13 residues. V was pared by 3 bases and J by 6 bases, with 9 bases between.

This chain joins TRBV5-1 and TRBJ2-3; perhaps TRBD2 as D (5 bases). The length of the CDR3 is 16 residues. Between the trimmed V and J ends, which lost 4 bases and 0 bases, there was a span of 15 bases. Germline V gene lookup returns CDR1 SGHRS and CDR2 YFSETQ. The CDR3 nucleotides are TGCGCCAGCAGCCCCTTAGCGAGTACTAGCACAGATACGCAGTATTTT. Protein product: CASSPLASTSTDTQYF.

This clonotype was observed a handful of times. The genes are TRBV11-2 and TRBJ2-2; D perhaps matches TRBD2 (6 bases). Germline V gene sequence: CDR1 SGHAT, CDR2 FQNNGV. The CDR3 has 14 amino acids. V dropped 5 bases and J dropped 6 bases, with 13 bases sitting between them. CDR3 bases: TGTGCCAGCAGCGCTAGCGTATCCGCCGGGGAGCTGTTTTTT. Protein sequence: CASSASVSAGELFF. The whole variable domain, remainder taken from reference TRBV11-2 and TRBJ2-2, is EAGVAQSPRYKIIEKRQSVAFWCNPISGHATLYWYQQILGQGPKLLIQFQNNGVVDDSQLPKDRFSAERLKGVDSTLKIQPAKLEDSAVYLCASSASVSAGELFFGEGSRLTVL.

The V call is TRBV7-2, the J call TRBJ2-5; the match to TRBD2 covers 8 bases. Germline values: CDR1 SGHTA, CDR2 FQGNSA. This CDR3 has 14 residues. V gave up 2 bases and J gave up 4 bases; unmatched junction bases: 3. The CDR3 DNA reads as TGTGCCAGCAGCTTACCCGGGGGGGGAGAGACCCAGTACTTC. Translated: CASSLPGGGETQYF.

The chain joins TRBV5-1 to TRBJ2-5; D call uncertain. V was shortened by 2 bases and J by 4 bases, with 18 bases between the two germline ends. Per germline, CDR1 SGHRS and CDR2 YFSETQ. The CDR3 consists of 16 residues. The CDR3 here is CASSFLSGHPVETQYF. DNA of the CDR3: TGCGCCAGCAGCTTTTTATCGGGCCATCCAGTAGAGACCCAGTACTTC. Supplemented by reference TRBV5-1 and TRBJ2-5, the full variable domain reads KAGVTQTPRYLIKTRGQQVTLSCSPISGHRSVSWYQQTPGQGLQFLFEYFSETQRNKGNFPGRFSGRQFSNSRSEMNVSTLELGDSALYLCASSFLSGHPVETQYFGPGTRLLVL.

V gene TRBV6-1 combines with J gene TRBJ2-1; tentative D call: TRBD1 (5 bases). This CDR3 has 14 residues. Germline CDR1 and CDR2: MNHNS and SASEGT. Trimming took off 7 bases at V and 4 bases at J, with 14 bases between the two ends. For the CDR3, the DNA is TGTGCCAGCACCGACCCAGGGTTATACAATGAGCAGTTCTTC. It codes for CASTDPGLYNEQFF.

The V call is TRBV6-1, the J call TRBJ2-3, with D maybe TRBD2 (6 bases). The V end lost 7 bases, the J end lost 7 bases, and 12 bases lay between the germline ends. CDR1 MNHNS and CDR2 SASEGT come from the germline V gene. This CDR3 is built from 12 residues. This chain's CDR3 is CASTRELNTQYF. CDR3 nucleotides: TGTGCCAGCACCCGGGAGTTGAATACGCAGTATTTT.

Here the CDR3 reads CASAFGLASEQYF. DNA for the CDR3: TGTGCCAGCGCCTTCGGACTAGCGAGCGAGCAGTACTTC. The chain joins TRBV19 to TRBJ2-7, with TRBD2 identical over 9 bases. CDR1 and CDR2 from the germline V gene are LNHDA and SQIVND (reference sequence). This CDR3 spans 13 amino acids. V shed 9 bases, J shed 6 bases, and the junction held 9 bases outside the gene matches.

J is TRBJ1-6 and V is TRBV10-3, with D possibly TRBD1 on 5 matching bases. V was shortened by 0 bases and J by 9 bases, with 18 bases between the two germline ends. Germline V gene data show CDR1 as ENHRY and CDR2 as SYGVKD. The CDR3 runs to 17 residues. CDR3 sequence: CAISESLRGTVRSPLHF. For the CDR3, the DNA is TGTGCCATCAGTGAGTCCTTGAGGGGAACCGTTCGTTCACCCCTCCACTTT.

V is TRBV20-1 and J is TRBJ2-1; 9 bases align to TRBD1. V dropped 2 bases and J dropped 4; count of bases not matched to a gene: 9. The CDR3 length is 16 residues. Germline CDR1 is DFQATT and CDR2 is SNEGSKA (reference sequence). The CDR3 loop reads CSARIHRGLVYNEQFF. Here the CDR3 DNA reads TGCAGTGCTAGAATCCACAGGGGGCTTGTGTACAATGAGCAGTTCTTC.

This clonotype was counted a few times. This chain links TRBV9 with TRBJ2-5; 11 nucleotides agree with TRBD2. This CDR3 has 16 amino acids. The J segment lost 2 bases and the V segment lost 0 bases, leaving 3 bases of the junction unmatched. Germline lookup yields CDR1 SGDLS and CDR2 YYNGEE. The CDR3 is CASSVGLAGLQETQYF. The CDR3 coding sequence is TGTGCCAGCAGCGTAGGACTAGCGGGACTTCAAGAGACCCAGTACTTC.

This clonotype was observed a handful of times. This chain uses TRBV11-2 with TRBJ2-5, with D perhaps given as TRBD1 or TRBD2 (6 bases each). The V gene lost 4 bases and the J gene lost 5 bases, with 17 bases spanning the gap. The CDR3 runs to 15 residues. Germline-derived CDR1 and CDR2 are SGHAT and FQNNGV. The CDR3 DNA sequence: TGTGCCAGCAGCTCCCTGCCGGGGGCTGGCGAGACCCAGTACTTC. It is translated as CASSSLPGAGETQYF.

The CDR3 DNA reads as TGCAGCCTCCCTTTAGGACAGGTTTATGGCTACACCTTC. It is translated as CSLPLGQVYGYTF. V is TRBV20-1 and J is TRBJ1-2; 7 bases are a match to TRBD1. The CDR3 loop spans 13 amino acids. Germline CDR1 and CDR2: DFQATT and SNEGSKA (reference sequence).